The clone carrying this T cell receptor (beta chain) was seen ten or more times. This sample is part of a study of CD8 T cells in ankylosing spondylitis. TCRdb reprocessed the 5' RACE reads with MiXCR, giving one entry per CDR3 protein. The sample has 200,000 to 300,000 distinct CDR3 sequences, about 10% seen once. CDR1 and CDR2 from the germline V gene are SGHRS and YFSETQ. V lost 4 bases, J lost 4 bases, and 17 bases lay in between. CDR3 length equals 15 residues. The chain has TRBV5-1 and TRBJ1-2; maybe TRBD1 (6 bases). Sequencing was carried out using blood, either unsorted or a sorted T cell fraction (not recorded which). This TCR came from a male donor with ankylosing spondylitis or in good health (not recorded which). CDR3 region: CASSPGTRTFYGYTF. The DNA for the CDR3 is TGCGCCAGCAGCCCTGGGACACGGACCTTCTATGGCTACACCTTC.